The source of this T cell receptor beta chain is a study of blood T cell repertoires in COVID-19. Looking at the study overall: COVID-19 samples from acute and convalescent phases originated in the United States, Italy and Spain. Nucleic acid was either cDNA or gDNA, and it came from T cells, B-cell-depleted T cells, or PBMCs.

The CDR3 extends over 13 amino acids. Germline-derived CDR1 and CDR2 are KGHSH and LQKENI. Trimming left V 3 bases short and J 4 bases short, with 8 bases between. TCRdb keeps only in-frame clones here, not all; method: immunoSEQ multiplex PCR. The sample lists under 200,000 clones; approximately 87% were seen once. The TCR originated in an older woman with acute or convalescent COVID-19. The chain is built from TRBV18 and TRBJ2-3; D might be TRBD2 (5 bases). Sequencing was done on a sample of peripheral blood. The CDR3 here is CASSPKAADTQYF. In nucleotides, the CDR3 is TGTGCCAGCTCACCTAAAGCGGCAGATACGCAGTATTTT.